This T cell receptor (beta chain) was obtained from a study of tumor-infiltrating lymphocytes in localized non-small cell lung cancer. Clones were read by immunoSEQ multiplex PCR, and TCRdb kept only the in-frame ones, dropping some. The sample records 15,000 to 20,000 clones, 65% to 85% being singletons. Only a few counts were recorded for this clone. The antigen remains unidentified. Study results and limitations: Each assay used a separate piece of the same tissue. Immunotypes IM1 and IM2 had similar TCR-derived T-cell fractions. Tumor T-cell fraction from TCR sequencing was not associated with recurrence-free survival (p = 0.61). Compared with uninvolved lung, tumors showed higher T cell infiltration by TCRbeta sequencing.

This CDR3 has 15 residues. V gave up 3 bases and J gave up 1 base; unmatched junction bases: 8. CDR1 GTSNPN and CDR2 SVGIG come from the germline V gene (reference sequence). Sequenced input: lung tumor tissue. The chain joins TRBV30 to TRBJ1-1, with 7 bases matching TRBD1. The TCR sequence derives from a human donor with non-small cell lung cancer. The CDR3 sequence: CAWRKVDRPNTEAFF. The CDR3 DNA reads as TGTGCCTGGAGGAAAGTGGACAGGCCGAACACTGAAGCTTTCTTT.